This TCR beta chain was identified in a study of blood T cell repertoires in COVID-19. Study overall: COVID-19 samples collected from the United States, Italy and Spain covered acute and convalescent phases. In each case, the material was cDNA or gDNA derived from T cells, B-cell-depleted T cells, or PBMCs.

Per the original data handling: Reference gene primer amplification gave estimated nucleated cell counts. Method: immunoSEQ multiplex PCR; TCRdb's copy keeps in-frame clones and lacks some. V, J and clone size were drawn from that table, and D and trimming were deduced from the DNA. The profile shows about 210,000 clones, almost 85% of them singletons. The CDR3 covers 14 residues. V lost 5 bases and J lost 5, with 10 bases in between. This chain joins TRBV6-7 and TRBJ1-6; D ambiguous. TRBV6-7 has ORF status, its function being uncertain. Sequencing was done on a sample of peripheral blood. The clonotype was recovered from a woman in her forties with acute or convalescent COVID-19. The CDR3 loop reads CASSLPVNNSPLHF. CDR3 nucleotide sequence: TGTGCCAGCAGTCTGCCAGTCAATAATTCACCCCTCCACTTT.